Below, one TCR beta chain is given with its context. As originally analysed: Amplification of reference gene primers provided the estimated nucleated cell counts. Repertoires were generated with immunoSEQ multiplex PCR, while TCRdb's copy carries only in-frame clones and drops some. V, J and clone size are taken as reported in that table, and D and trimming were inferred from the DNA itself. The data contain 250,000 to 300,000 clones, 80% to 90% of them singletons. This entry is derived from a study of blood T cell repertoires in COVID-19. Study information: Both acute and convalescent COVID-19 samples were obtained from the United States, Italy and Spain. PBMCs, B-cell-depleted T cells, or T cells provided the cDNA or gDNA that made up the material.

The CDR3 is 12 amino acids. Between the trimmed V and J ends, which lost 5 bases and 11 bases, there was a span of 15 bases. The TCR originated in a woman between 70 and 85 years old with acute or convalescent COVID-19. The chain couples TRBV12-3 or TRBV12-4 to TRBJ1-1, with no clear D. The specimen sequenced was peripheral blood. The CDR3 here is CASSRPGRSAFF. CDR3 DNA sequence: TGTGCCAGCAGTCGCCCCGGTCGATCGGCTTTCTTT.